This is a list of T cell receptor beta chains from one sample in a study of cytomegalovirus exposure and HLA in healthy donors. TCRdb's copy holds only in-frame clones and misses some; the assay was immunoSEQ multiplex PCR. This sample has 150,000 or so clones, with around 84% found just once. Sequencing input: PBMCs. These receptors were obtained from a man over 45 in good health and CMV-seronegative. Each CDR3 is given with its conserved first and last residue. Fields, in order: V gene, CDR3 protein.

>TRBV5-1
CASSLAFSGTVYGYTF
>TRBV18
CASSSGGGNDQPQHF
>TRBV4-2
CASSQELPRSKFSGNTIYF
>TRBV5-1
CASKGQGLNEQFF
>TRBV5-1
CASSPGTSGSSYNEQFF
>TRBV7-8
CASSLIWGGTGEGQPQHF
>TRBV28
CASSPPPKGAEAFF
>TRBV19
CASRRDRGIGQPQHF
>TRBV29-1
CSAPTSGSEETQYF
>TRBV20-1
CSLGREETQYF
>TRBV5-1
CASSLGTDNYGYTF
>TRBV25-1
CASSPTVSYEQYF
>TRBV6-1
CAIVGGAYEQYF
>TRBV5-1
CASSLGSRNTEAFF
>TRBV30
CAWSVVAGHLPNYGYTF
>TRBV29-1
CSVSGSTDTQYF
>TRBV14
CASSQLEGALGAFF
>TRBV27
CASSPRQGYLGPQHF
>TRBV19
CASRASGTGSNQPQHF
>TRBV5-5
CASSPGQGASYEQYF
>TRBV27
CASSTLTGIDSYNSPLHF
>TRBV10-1
CASRRTGSDTQYF
>TRBV4-2
CASSQVGLAGGSGELFF
>TRBV29-1
CSVPGQGSYEQYF
>TRBV5-1
CASSFGQGGGKEKLFF
>TRBV2
CASSGGQGADTQYF
>TRBV27
CASSSGGRGGRERYEQYF
>TRBV6-5
CASSIGQGDQPQHF
>TRBV2
CASSEEGVSDEGYTF
>TRBV6-5
CASGEGRTEAFF
>TRBV12-5
CASGLQGVDQPQHF
>TRBV6-1
CASSAPGADRNPYEQYF
>TRBV5-1
CASSLDGFANTGELFF
>TRBV9
CASSGGTPQRGETQYF
>TRBV7-9
CASSLEKLPTNEKLFF
>TRBV6-5
CASSSGGGYGYTF
>TRBV30
CAWSVRREAYNEQFF
>TRBV7-3
CASSFRGGRMNTEAFF
>TRBV6-1
CASSGRTGDQPQHF
>TRBV9
CASSAGGHDYSNQPQHF
>TRBV5-1
CASSLGLAGHNEQFF